This entry concerns a single T cell receptor (beta chain). Its cognate antigen is unknown. Regarding time point: week 5, during vaccination. A 20-mer mutant IDH1 peptide at 300 ug was injected subcutaneously with topical imiquimod. The data belong to a study of a mutant IDH1 vaccine in newly diagnosed glioma. On the study more broadly: Patients received vaccination from 4-6 weeks after radiotherapy alone, or with temozolomide cycles. Of the patients given treatment, about 62% were male and 37.5% were female, and a mean age of approximately 40 years was recorded. Receipt of radiotherapy, temozolomide, or both preceded the study, and most received both.

Overall study results and limits: Detectable vaccine-induced immune responses arose in about 92% of patients.

Trimming removed 2 bases from V and 2 bases from J; junction bases left unmatched: 4. Germline V CDR1 and CDR2: MNHNY, SVGAGI (reference sequence). The CDR3 totals 15 residues. Sequencing used immunoSEQ multiplex PCR; TCRdb keeps in-frame clones, though not all of them. The sample carries about 42,000 clones, roughly 85% recorded once. This TCR came from a man in his forties or fifties with glioma. The chain combines TRBV6-6 with TRBJ1-2; 8 nucleotides align to TRBD1. The sample here was PBMCs, taken from a glioma patient whose treatment included an IDH1 peptide vaccine. The CDR3 DNA reads as TGTGCCAGCAGTTACCGGGACAGGAAAAACTATGGCTACACCTTC. Translation: CASSYRDRKNYGYTF.